The next 12 T cell receptor beta chains were all read from a single sample in a study of T cells expressing NK-cell markers. TCRdb derives one entry per CDR3 protein from the 5' RACE reads, leaving out DNA. The sample data list a few hundred thousand distinct CDR3 sequences. The sequenced sample consisted of blood T cells: a sorted CD56 or NKG2C T cell subset, CD4+ or CD8+ T cells, or bulk PBMC T cells (not recorded which). These receptors were obtained from a man aged 18-75 years in good health.

The chain links TRBV3-1 to TRBJ2-2; lacking DNA, the TRBD2 call made by TCRdb goes unchecked. CDR1 and CDR2 (germline): LGHDT, YNNKEL (reference sequence). The CDR3 is made up of 17 amino acids. CDR3 region: CASSPAGLAGGTGELFF.

The CDR3 sequence is CSARAGNFYSPLHF. This chain links TRBV20-1 with TRBJ1-6; TCRdb gives TRBD1 as the D gene, but with no DNA this cannot be confirmed. The CDR3 contains 14 residues. Germline V gene lookup returns CDR1 DFQATT and CDR2 SNEGSKA (reference sequence).

V usage is TRBV6-1 and J usage is TRBJ1-5. CDR1 and CDR2 (germline): MNHNS, SASEGT. The CDR3 has 14 residues. The CDR3 protein is CASSEGGLKQPQHF.

The chain recombines TRBV4-2 with TRBJ2-7; TCRdb picks TRBD1, but there is no DNA to check that call. Germline V CDR1 and CDR2: LGHNA, YNFKEQ. The CDR3 has 16 amino acids. CDR3 sequence: CASSQDGALSSYEQYF.

J is TRBJ2-3 and V is TRBV2; TCRdb designates TRBD1, a call that cannot be tested without DNA. CDR3 length: 13 amino acids. CDR1 is SNHLY and CDR2 is FYNNEI in the germline V gene. The CDR3 loop reads CASRKQGTDTQYF.

V and J are TRBV5-6 and TRBJ2-5; the D call of TRBD1 rests on TCRdb alone, since no DNA is present to check it. Germline V lookup: CDR1 SGHDT, CDR2 YYEEEE. The CDR3 consists of 15 residues. This chain's CDR3 is CASSRRTGQGGAQYF.

The chain combines TRBV12-3 or TRBV12-4 with TRBJ2-5; TCRdb reports TRBD1, a call that lacks DNA to check it against. There are 15 residues in the CDR3. CDR3 region: CASSFAGGARGTQYF.

This chain links TRBV5-1 with TRBJ2-1; the D call of TRBD2 rests on TCRdb alone, since no DNA is present to check it. CDR1 and CDR2 (germline): SGHRS, YFSETQ. The CDR3 is made up of 14 amino acids. CDR3 region: CASSWGPSGNEQFF.

The chain combines TRBV5-1 with TRBJ1-1; TCRdb proposes TRBD1, but this gene call is untestable without DNA. CDR1 and CDR2 (germline): SGHRS, YFSETQ. The CDR3 is 17 residues long. The chain's CDR3 is CASSPAGGAGRDTEAFF. The complete variable domain, with remaining parts taken from reference TRBV5-1 and TRBJ1-1, reads KAGVTQTPRYLIKTRGQQVTLSCSPISGHRSVSWYQQTPGQGLQFLFEYFSETQRNKGNFPGRFSGRQFSNSRSEMNVSTLELGDSALYLCASSPAGGAGRDTEAFFGQGTRLTVV.

The chain has TRBV24-1 and TRBJ2-2. This CDR3 region has 11 residues. CDR1 is KGHDR, CDR2 SFDVKD, per germline. CDR3 residues: CATLDTGELFF.

The chain couples TRBV11-3 to TRBJ2-1; TCRdb's D call, TRBD2, is unchecked because there is no DNA. Germline V gene sequence: CDR1 SGHNT, CDR2 YENEEA. The CDR3 totals 17 residues. The CDR3 loop reads CASSPGSVAGGVNEQFF.

This chain joins TRBV20-1 and TRBJ2-3; the TCRdb D gene call, TRBD1, has no DNA to confirm it. The CDR3 is made up of 16 amino acids. Germline V gives CDR1 DFQATT, CDR2 SNEGSKA (reference sequence). CDR3 protein: CSARGSRGSSTDTQYF.